What follows are 14 T cell receptor beta chains derived from one specimen sequenced in a study of response to subunit inactivated influenza vaccine (dated by TCRdb to 2016 to 2019). The method behind the library was RT-PCR. These reads were obtained on an Illumina HiSeq 2500. The public reads were reprocessed in TCRdb via fastp at Q25 and MiXCR, keeping in-frame beta chains. Rows with a matching CDR3 protein are joined into one entry that keeps the most common DNA and genes. This sample gives 450,000 to 600,000 distinct CDR3 sequences in total; roughly 8.2% of them show up just once. The top ten clonotypes cover about an eighth of the sample. The starting material was PBMCs from blood, obtained 23 to 25 months after vaccination. These receptors all come from a man aged 45 to 70 who received an inactivated influenza vaccine. Donor details come from another sample of the same person, matched by shared clones.

This clonotype was seen a handful of times. V usage is TRBV4-3 and J usage is TRBJ1-5; D is uncertain. This CDR3 region has 17 residues. From germline, CDR1 is LGHNA and CDR2 YSLEER. The V end lost 0 bases, the J end lost 4 bases, and 16 bases lay between the germline ends. CDR3 region: CASSQDRMQIGNQPQHF. Here the CDR3 DNA reads TGCGCCAGCAGCCAAGATCGGATGCAAATAGGGAATCAGCCCCAGCATTTT.

This clonotype was seen a handful of times. The chain has TRBV5-1 and TRBJ1-6; weak D call: TRBD1 (6 bases). In germline, CDR1 is SGHRS, CDR2 YFSETQ. V lost 4 bases, J lost 7 bases, and 18 bases lay in between. The CDR3 length is 16 residues. The CDR3 region is CASSLGARGGNSPLHF. The CDR3 bases are TGCGCCAGCAGCCTGGGGGCACGAGGGGGAAATTCACCCCTCCACTTT.

At least ten counts were recorded for this clonotype. This chain links TRBV28 with TRBJ2-5; D is unclear. The V end was cut by 5 bases, the J end by 0 bases, with 16 bases between. Germline V CDR1 and CDR2: MDHEN, SYDVKM. The CDR3 has 16 residues. As DNA, the CDR3 is TGTGCCAGCAGTCCTATATACCCACAGCACCAAGAGACCCAGTACTTC. Its protein is CASSPIYPQHQETQYF.

The rearrangement links TRBV2 to TRBJ2-7; weak D call: TRBD2 (6 bases). This CDR3 has 15 residues. CDR1 is SNHLY, CDR2 FYNNEI, per germline. V lost 6 bases and J lost 3, with 18 bases in between. The CDR3 nucleotides are TGTGCCAGCAGGGACGGGACTCCCTGGGACTACGAGCAGTACTTC. It yields the protein CASRDGTPWDYEQYF.

Many counts were recorded for this clonotype. The CDR3: CASSTGAYQDEQFF. The CDR3 DNA reads as TGCGCCAGCAGCACAGGGGCCTACCAGGATGAGCAGTTCTTC. The chain carries TRBV5-1 and TRBJ2-1; 7 bases agree with TRBD1. V dropped 4 bases and J dropped 8; count of bases not matched to a gene: 9. The CDR3 is 14 residues long. Germline lookup yields CDR1 SGHRS and CDR2 YFSETQ.

This clonotype was detected a few times. The chain uses TRBV7-2 and TRBJ2-5; 7 bases map to TRBD1. The germline V gene encodes CDR1 SGHTA and CDR2 FQGNSA. The trim removed 6 bases at V and 1 base at J, leaving 8 bases unmatched. This CDR3 is 15 amino acids long. Here the CDR3 reads CASRALKGAQETQYF. CDR3 in DNA: TGTGCCAGCAGAGCCCTGAAGGGGGCCCAAGAGACCCAGTACTTC. The whole variable domain, remainder taken from reference TRBV7-2 and TRBJ2-5, is GAGVSQSPSNKVTEKGKDVELRCDPISGHTALYWYRQSLGQGLEFLIYFQGNSAPDKSGLPSDRFSAERTGGSVSTLTIQRTQQEDSAVYLCASRALKGAQETQYFGPGTRLLVL.

This clonotype was picked up a small number of times. This rearrangement joins TRBV15 to TRBJ1-5; D unclear. Germline V gene data show CDR1 as LNHNV and CDR2 as YYDKDF (reference sequence). V lost 4 bases and J lost 2, with 6 bases in between. The CDR3 contains 13 residues. CDR3 coding DNA: TGTGCCACCAGCATTGGGGGCAATCAGCCCCAGCATTTT. It specifies CATSIGGNQPQHF.

This chain connects TRBV7-8 to TRBJ2-3; TRBD1 might be the D (6 bases). Germline V lookup: CDR1 SGHVS, CDR2 FQNEAQ. CDR3 length: 15 amino acids. V lost 5 bases to trimming and J lost 5 bases, with 17 bases between them. The CDR3 sequence is CASSPKQGLGDTQYF. The CDR3 DNA reads as TGTGCCAGCAGCCCCAAACAGGGCCTGGGAGATACGCAGTATTTT.

This clonotype was found a few times. V usage is TRBV27 and J usage is TRBJ2-4; a weak D match, TRBD2 (6 bases). The CDR3 totals 13 residues. V was cut by 9 bases and J by 0 bases, with 9 bases left in between. Looked up from germline, CDR1 is MNHEY and CDR2 is SMNVEV (reference sequence). This CDR3 is CASWEVAKNIQYF. CDR3 DNA sequence: TGTGCCAGTTGGGAGGTAGCCAAAAACATTCAGTACTTC.

The table lists this clonotype with many counts. The V gene is TRBV2, the J gene TRBJ2-7, with D unclear. The CDR3 runs 18 residues. V was pared by 0 bases and J by 2 bases, with 20 bases between. The V gene's germline CDR1 is SNHLY and CDR2 FYNNEI. The CDR3 DNA sequence: TGTGCCAGCAGTGAAGCGAGTCCGTCTTACCGCCTAGCCTACGAGCAGTACTTC. This sequence encodes CASSEASPSYRLAYEQYF.

This clonotype was picked up a small number of times. The rearrangement links TRBV29-1 to TRBJ2-1; TRBD2 matches 9 bases. The CDR3 totals 16 residues. Unmatched junction bases numbered 13, after V lost 1 base and J lost 9 bases. Germline assignment: CDR1 SQVTM and CDR2 ANQGSEA. This chain's CDR3 is CSVEGSGSHWVIEQFF. The CDR3 DNA reads as TGCAGCGTTGAAGGTAGCGGGAGTCACTGGGTTATTGAGCAGTTCTTC.

This clonotype was seen repeatedly, ten times or more. V is TRBV12-3 or TRBV12-4 and J is TRBJ1-1; D unclear. The CDR3 length is 15 residues. Deletions cut 5 bases from V and 0 bases from J, with 13 bases between. DNA for the CDR3: TGTGCCAGCAGTCCCCCCATCCCGATGAACACTGAAGCTTTCTTT. Residues: CASSPPIPMNTEAFF.

J is TRBJ2-7 and V is TRBV6-1; 8 bases are shared with TRBD1. Germline V lookup: CDR1 MNHNS, CDR2 SASEGT. After removal of 4 bases from V and 4 bases from J, the junction contained 6 bases not matched to a gene. There are 14 residues in the CDR3. The CDR3 sequence: CASSGRTGKYEQYF. CDR3 sequence (DNA): TGTGCCAGCAGTGGACGGACAGGGAAATACGAGCAGTACTTC.

This clonotype was recorded at least ten times. The rearrangement joins TRBV7-9 to TRBJ1-1, with D hard to call. V was pared by 3 bases and J by 2 bases, with 4 bases between. The germline CDR1 and CDR2 sequences are SEHNR and FQNEAQ (reference sequence). The CDR3 spans 12 residues. The DNA of the CDR3 is TGTGCCAGCAGCTTCTCAAACACTGAAGCTTTCTTT. It encodes CASSFSNTEAFF.